This entry lists 12 T cell receptor beta chains sequenced from one sample in a study of human T cells and chemical hapten exposure. It was unfractionated whole blood from which total RNA was extracted. TCRdb reprocessed the 5' RACE reads with MiXCR, giving one entry per CDR3 protein. This sample yields under 150,000 distinct CDR3 sequences, of which approximately 19% are seen a single time; around 2.7% belongs to the top ten. The receptors originated from a human donor in good health.

The sample holds a few counts of this clonotype. V is TRBV11-2 and J is TRBJ2-7; D remains ambiguous. The CDR3 extends over 15 amino acids. Germline values: CDR1 SGHAT, CDR2 FQNNGV. Trimming shortened V by 5 bases and J by 0 bases, and 14 bases separated the two germline ends. DNA of the CDR3: TGTGCCAGCAGCGTGCCCAGCCTTAGCTCCTACGAGCAGTACTTC. It yields the protein CASSVPSLSSYEQYF.

This clonotype turned up a few times. The V gene is TRBV2, the J gene TRBJ2-5, with D possibly being TRBD1 or TRBD2 (5 bases each). This CDR3 contains 12 residues. Per the germline V gene, CDR1 is SNHLY and CDR2 is FYNNEI. V was cut by 8 bases and J by 5 bases, with 12 bases left in between. The CDR3 DNA is TGTGCCAGCCGGGACGTCGGGGAGACCCAGTACTTC. Residues: CASRDVGETQYF.

There are a few counts of this clonotype. J is TRBJ1-2 and V is TRBV20-1; unclear D gene. V was clipped by 5 bases and J by 10 bases, with 11 bases between them. CDR3 length: 10 amino acids. Germline lookup yields CDR1 DFQATT and CDR2 SNEGSKA (reference sequence). Here the CDR3 DNA reads TGCAGTGCTCCCAACTTTGCCTACACCTTC. It encodes CSAPNFAYTF.

This clonotype was recorded only once. This chain joins TRBV24-1 and TRBJ2-1; 7 nucleotides match TRBD2. Trimming cost V 3 bases and J 4 bases; bases outside gene matches: 5. Germline assignment: CDR1 KGHDR and CDR2 SFDVKD. This CDR3 has 15 residues. The CDR3 loop reads CATSDMGEGYNEQFF. The CDR3 coding sequence is TGTGCCACCAGTGATATGGGGGAGGGGTACAATGAGCAGTTCTTC.

The chain couples TRBV10-3 to TRBJ2-5; TRBD1 matches at 10 bases. Trimming cost V 4 bases and J 5 bases; bases outside gene matches: 4. CDR3 length: 14 residues. Germline V gene lookup returns CDR1 ENHRY and CDR2 SYGVKD. This CDR3 is CAISGQGARETQYF. DNA of the CDR3: TGTGCCATCAGTGGACAGGGGGCGCGGGAGACCCAGTACTTC.

The CDR3, as DNA: TGTGCCAGCAGTTTGTCTTTCGACTATGGCTACACCTTC. It codes for CASSLSFDYGYTF. The chain has TRBV27 and TRBJ1-2; D gene uncertain. Per the germline V gene, CDR1 is MNHEY and CDR2 is SMNVEV (reference sequence). Trimming left V 3 bases short and J 3 bases short, with 8 bases between. This CDR3 region has 13 residues.

The V call is TRBV6-5, the J call TRBJ2-5, with 13 bases that match TRBD2. V shed 6 bases, J shed 1 base, and the junction held 5 bases outside the gene matches. The CDR3 consists of 16 residues. Germline loops: CDR1 MNHEY, CDR2 SVGAGI. As DNA, the CDR3 is TGTGCCAGCAGACCCGGACTAGCGGGAGCCCAAGAGACCCAGTACTTC. It codes for CASRPGLAGAQETQYF.

This clonotype was counted a few times. One junction end disagrees with the germline gene, perhaps due to a read error. CDR3 nucleotide sequence: TGTGCCAGCAGCCAAAATCAGTGGCCTAGCGCCGTCAACTTC. It translates to CASSQNQWPSAVNF. The chain has TRBV3-1 and TRBJ2-7; tentatively, D is TRBD2 (6 bases). This CDR3 comprises 14 residues. Germline V gene data show CDR1 as LGHDT and CDR2 as YNNKEL (reference sequence).

The table lists this clonotype with a few counts. The chain employs TRBV12-3 or TRBV12-4 and TRBJ1-3; D ambiguous. This CDR3 is built from 17 residues. V was shortened by 3 bases and J by 0 bases, with 15 bases between the two germline ends. The CDR3 region has the DNA TGTGCCAGCAGTTTCTCCGTCGGCCCGAGCTCTGGAAACACCATATATTTT. Protein product: CASSFSVGPSSGNTIYF.

This clonotype was detected only a few times. This rearrangement joins TRBV5-1 to TRBJ1-4; D unclear. This CDR3 contains 14 residues. Trimming pared 4 bases from V and 8 bases from J, leaving 15 bases between. Germline values: CDR1 SGHRS, CDR2 YFSETQ. The CDR3, as DNA: TGCGCCAGCAGCACAAACCCAGGCGGAGAAAAACTGTTTTTT. Residues: CASSTNPGGEKLFF.

This clonotype was seen a handful of times. The chain links TRBV6-5 to TRBJ2-3; tentatively, D is TRBD1 (6 bases). V was pared by 4 bases and J by 5 bases, with 10 bases between. The germline V gene encodes CDR1 MNHEY and CDR2 SVGAGI. The CDR3 is 13 amino acids. CDR3 in amino acids: CASSSIQGDTQYF. CDR3 bases: TGTGCCAGCAGTTCAATACAGGGAGATACGCAGTATTTT.

This chain joins TRBV12-3 or TRBV12-4 and TRBJ2-1, with D maybe TRBD2 (6 bases). CDR3 length: 18 amino acids. The germline V and J ends were trimmed by 7 bases and 0 bases, with 22 bases remaining between them. CDR3 in amino acids: CASTTKWGDAVSYNEQFF. Here the CDR3 DNA reads TGTGCCAGCACCACAAAGTGGGGGGACGCCGTCTCCTACAATGAGCAGTTCTTC.